The 22 T cell receptor beta chains listed next were all sequenced from one sample in a study of beta chain features in type 1 diabetes (dated by TCRdb to between 2017 and 2018). The antigens of these receptors remain unknown. Library method: the immunoSEQ multiplex PCR assay. The entire amount of isolated RNA was reverse transcribed using the High Capacity cDNA Reverse Transcription Kit, so the sequenced TCRB transcripts were expressed ones. The immuneACCESS repertoire file appears here via TCRdb, limited to in-frame rearrangements. These files lack a portion of the clones; in checked studies, under half of the deficit traces to unresolved V genes, and the cause of the others is not known. Recorded for this sample are around 180,000 clones; approximately 8.1% of them occurred a single time. The ten most abundant clones make up about 0.95% of the sample. General study outcomes and caveats: In all four CD4+ subsets, TCRB CDR3 length was moderately but significantly shorter in type 1 diabetes patients.

The source material was central memory CD4+ T cells from blood. The receptor source for this set is a woman between 40 and 55 years old with type 1 diabetes.

The V call is TRBV28, the J call TRBJ1-2; TRBD1 matches 9 bases. Germline trimming cut 5 bases from V and 7 bases from J; bases unmatched to any gene: 8. Germline-derived CDR1 and CDR2 are MDHEN and SYDVKM. The CDR3 runs 14 residues. Here the CDR3 reads CASSPDGTGRGYTF. The CDR3 DNA sequence: TGTGCCAGCAGTCCCGACGGGACAGGGCGTGGCTACACCTTC.

This rearrangement joins TRBV7-2 to TRBJ2-5, with TRBD1 matching 9 bases. Germline CDR1 is SGHTA and CDR2 is FQGNSA. With V trimmed by 5 bases and J by 5 bases, 9 bases remained unmatched. The CDR3 extends over 15 amino acids. The DNA for the CDR3 is TGTGCCAGCAGCAAACAGGGGGCTTCTTTGGAGACCCAGTACTTC. Encoded protein: CASSKQGASLETQYF.

The chain uses TRBV20-1 and TRBJ1-6; D is ambiguous. The V end was cut by 6 bases, the J end by 14 bases, with 11 bases between. Per germline, CDR1 DFQATT and CDR2 SNEGSKA (reference sequence). The CDR3 consists of 10 residues. CDR3 nucleotide sequence: TGCAGTGCCGCTTTCAGGTCCCTCCACTTT. This translates into CSAAFRSLHF.

In its sample, this clone was seen a few times. V usage is TRBV6-6 and J usage is TRBJ2-3; no clear D. Per the germline V gene, CDR1 is MNHNY and CDR2 is SVGAGI (reference sequence). The germline V and J ends were trimmed by 9 bases and 6 bases, with 16 bases remaining between them. This CDR3 contains 13 residues. DNA of the CDR3: TGTGCCAGTTTAACAGTACTGGGTGATACGCAGTATTTT. Amino acids: CASLTVLGDTQYF.

The chain has TRBV7-2 and TRBJ2-6; tentatively, D is TRBD2 (5 bases). V lost 5 bases, J lost 4 bases, and 6 bases lay in between. The germline CDR1 and CDR2 sequences are SGHTA and FQGNSA. The CDR3 consists of 13 residues. The CDR3 spells CASSRGGANVLTF. In DNA, the CDR3 is TGTGCCAGCAGCCGCGGGGGGGCCAACGTCCTGACTTTC.

V is TRBV7-2 and J is TRBJ2-3, with TRBD2 identical over 9 bases. The J segment lost 7 bases and the V segment lost 5 bases, leaving 4 bases of the junction unmatched. This CDR3 region has 13 residues. Germline CDR1 and CDR2: SGHTA and FQGNSA. The CDR3 DNA follows: TGTGCCAGCAGCCGCGGGGGGGCGAATACGCAGTATTTT. Residues: CASSRGGANTQYF.

This clone turned up a few times. The chain uses TRBV5-1 and TRBJ2-5, with 7 bases fitting TRBD1. The CDR3 consists of 15 residues. Germline V CDR1 and CDR2: SGHRS, YFSETQ. The junction had 5 bases not matched to a gene; V was cut back by 0 bases and J by 3 bases. This CDR3 reads CASSLGTGAKETQYF. Written as DNA, the CDR3 is TGCGCCAGCAGCTTGGGTACAGGGGCGAAAGAGACCCAGTACTTC. Together with reference TRBV5-1 and TRBJ2-5, the CDR3 gives the full variable domain: KAGVTQTPRYLIKTRGQQVTLSCSPISGHRSVSWYQQTPGQGLQFLFEYFSETQRNKGNFPGRFSGRQFSNSRSEMNVSTLELGDSALYLCASSLGTGAKETQYFGPGTRLLVL.

This clone has just a few counts. The chain joins TRBV7-9 to TRBJ1-1; D gene ambiguous. Germline V lookup: CDR1 SEHNR, CDR2 FQNEAQ (reference sequence). The CDR3 length is 14 residues. V was trimmed by 7 bases and J by 1 base, leaving 13 bases between them. The CDR3 loop is CASTLSRQNTEAFF. The CDR3 DNA follows: TGTGCCAGCACTCTCTCGCGGCAGAACACTGAAGCTTTCTTT.

This clone was seen only a few times. Here the CDR3 DNA reads TGCGCCAGCCACAGGACGGTGAACACTGAAGCTTTCTTT. It codes for CASHRTVNTEAFF. V gene TRBV5-1 combines with J gene TRBJ1-1, with D tentatively TRBD1 (5 bases). The V gene lost 7 bases and the J gene lost 0 bases, with 10 bases spanning the gap. CDR3 length equals 13 residues. Germline CDR1 is SGHRS and CDR2 is YFSETQ.

The V call is TRBV5-1, the J call TRBJ1-1; no reliable D call. This CDR3 has 13 amino acids. Per germline, CDR1 SGHRS and CDR2 YFSETQ. Trimming removed 0 bases at V and 11 bases at J, with 14 bases between. The CDR3 DNA follows: TGCGCCAGCAGCTTGGCCGCGGCGGCGGAGGCTTTCTTT. It codes for CASSLAAAAEAFF.

J is TRBJ1-2 and V is TRBV4-1; 7 bases are shared with TRBD1. V trimming: 0 bases; J trimming: 8 bases; junction bases outside the gene matches: 12. The CDR3 totals 16 residues. From germline, CDR1 is MGHRA and CDR2 YSYEKL. CDR3 in amino acids: CASSQDRTEGALGYTF. In nucleotides, the CDR3 is TGCGCCAGCAGCCAAGATCGGACAGAGGGGGCCCTCGGCTACACCTTC.

The chain employs TRBV7-2 and TRBJ2-5; no definite D call. The germline gives CDR1 SGHTA, CDR2 FQGNSA. The CDR3 totals 14 residues. V was clipped by 1 base and J by 2 bases, with 8 bases between them. The CDR3: CASSLDPQQETQYF. CDR3 in DNA: TGTGCCAGCAGCTTAGACCCCCAGCAAGAGACCCAGTACTTC.

At least ten counts were recorded for this clone. J is TRBJ1-2 and V is TRBV27; 9 bases are shared with TRBD1. Germline CDR1 and CDR2: MNHEY and SMNVEV (reference sequence). V shed 3 bases and J 7 bases; nucleotides not matched to a gene: 9. The CDR3 has 15 amino acids. The CDR3 protein is CASSFTTGGLSGYTF. The CDR3 nucleotides are TGTGCCAGCAGTTTCACTACAGGGGGCTTGAGTGGCTACACCTTC.

This clone was found a few times. The chain couples TRBV29-1 to TRBJ2-1; 13 bases are shared with TRBD2. This CDR3 comprises 16 residues. Germline CDR1 reads SQVTM; CDR2 reads ANQGSEA. V was pared by 7 bases and J by 5 bases, with 11 bases of the junction left unmatched. CDR3 amino acids: CSATTLTSGRNNEQFF. The CDR3 nucleotides are TGCAGCGCTACCACCCTGACTAGCGGGAGGAACAATGAGCAGTTCTTC.

The V call is TRBV7-3, the J call TRBJ2-7; D may be TRBD1 (5 bases). V was trimmed by 1 base and J by 4 bases, leaving 14 bases between them. The CDR3 contains 15 residues. Germline CDR1 reads SGHTA; CDR2 reads FQGTGA. The CDR3, as DNA: TGTGCCAGCAGCTTAAGTCCAGGGCCCTCGTACGAGCAGTACTTC. Its protein is CASSLSPGPSYEQYF.

The V and J genes are TRBV4-3 and TRBJ1-1; possibly TRBD1 for D (6 bases). There are 15 residues in the CDR3. The V gene lost 2 bases and the J gene lost 2 bases, with 12 bases spanning the gap. The germline V gene has CDR1 LGHNA and CDR2 YSLEER. CDR3 bases: TGCGCCAGCAGCCAACCGGGACACCTTAACACTGAAGCTTTCTTT. It is translated as CASSQPGHLNTEAFF.

This clone has more than one count but fewer than ten. The V and J genes are TRBV7-9 and TRBJ2-4, with 7 bases that match TRBD2. Germline V lookup: CDR1 SEHNR, CDR2 FQNEAQ (reference sequence). The length of the CDR3 is 14 residues. Trimming cost V 5 bases and J 7 bases; bases outside gene matches: 8. The CDR3 spells CASSPQGDYNIQYF. The CDR3 nucleotides read TGTGCCAGCAGCCCACAAGGGGACTATAACATTCAGTACTTC.

The rearrangement uses TRBV19 and TRBJ2-1, with D perhaps matching TRBD1 (5 bases). The CDR3 consists of 15 residues. Germline V gene sequence: CDR1 LNHDA, CDR2 SQIVND (reference sequence). Deletions cut 5 bases from V and 0 bases from J, with 11 bases between. The DNA for the CDR3 is TGTGCCAGTAGTGCGACAGCTATCTCCTACAATGAGCAGTTCTTC. Translated, it gives CASSATAISYNEQFF. The full variable domain, completed using reference TRBV19 and TRBJ2-1, is DGGITQSPKYLFRKEGQNVTLSCEQNLNHDAMYWYRQDPGQGLRLIYYSQIVNDFQKGDIAEGYSVSREKKESFPLTVTSAQKNPTAFYLCASSATAISYNEQFFGPGTRLTVL.

This clone has a handful of counts. The chain recombines TRBV6-6 with TRBJ1-2, with 7 bases that match TRBD1. Germline trimming cut 4 bases from V and 8 bases from J; bases unmatched to any gene: 7. Looked up from germline, CDR1 is MNHNY and CDR2 is SVGAGI (reference sequence). The CDR3 is 13 amino acids. CDR3 loop: CASSSEGARGYTF. In DNA, the CDR3 is TGTGCCAGCAGTTCTGAGGGGGCGCGCGGCTACACCTTC.

The chain recombines TRBV7-6 with TRBJ1-3, with 8 bases aligning to TRBD1. Unmatched junction bases numbered 5, after V lost 2 bases and J lost 8 bases. The germline gives CDR1 SGHVS, CDR2 FNYEAQ. This CDR3 is built from 14 residues. Written as DNA, the CDR3 is TGTGCCAGCAGCTTAAATAACAGGGGGGACACCATATATTTT. Protein: CASSLNNRGDTIYF.

This clone was seen only a few times. The chain joins TRBV4-3 to TRBJ2-7; 9 bases line up with TRBD1. The V gene end was trimmed by 5 bases and the J gene end by 2 bases; junction bases not matched to a gene: 4. This CDR3 is 14 amino acids long. Looked up from germline, CDR1 is LGHNA and CDR2 is YSLEER. The CDR3 reads CASSYGTGTYEQYF. The CDR3 DNA is TGCGCCAGCAGCTACGGGACAGGGACCTACGAGCAGTACTTC.

This clone has ten or more counts. The chain combines TRBV29-1 with TRBJ2-2; D gene uncertain. The CDR3 is made up of 16 amino acids. CDR1 SQVTM and CDR2 ANQGSEA come from the germline V gene. CDR3 nucleotide sequence: TGCAGTGCTAGACGCGGAGTGGGTCTCGACACCGGGGAGCTGTTTTTT. As protein: CSARRGVGLDTGELFF.